This T cell receptor (beta chain) was identified in a study of blood T cell repertoires in COVID-19. About the study: Spain, Italy and the United States supplied samples that represented acute and convalescent COVID-19. Sources were T cells, B-cell-depleted T cells, or PBMCs; the material itself was cDNA or gDNA.

Authors' methods: The authors estimated nucleated cell counts from reference gene primer amplification. The table came from immunoSEQ multiplex PCR; TCRdb's copy has only in-frame clones and leaves some out. The D gene and trimming were derived from the DNA, and the V and J assignments and clone size from that table. The data contain approximately 85,000 clones, approximately 92% of them singletons. The CDR3 length is 15 residues. Looked up from germline, CDR1 is LNHDA and CDR2 is SQIVND (reference sequence). J lost 0 bases, V lost 8 bases, and 5 bases had no gene match. Material for sequencing was peripheral blood. The genes are TRBV19 and TRBJ2-5, with 11 bases aligning to TRBD1. The receptor comes from a woman aged 55 to 70 with active COVID-19. The CDR3 nucleotides read TGTGCCAGTCAGGACAGGGGGCGTAACCAAGAGACCCAGTACTTC. Its translation is CASQDRGRNQETQYF.